The 9 T cell receptor beta chains given below trace back to one sample, sequenced in a study of cytomegalovirus exposure and HLA in healthy donors. The PCR used 60 Vbeta and 13 Jbeta primers. Some clones are missing from TCRdb's copy, which holds only in-frame ones; the method was immunoSEQ multiplex PCR. This sample has 150,000 to 200,000 clones, with around 77% found just once. Sequenced: PBMCs. The source is a woman aged 25 to 39 in good health and CMV-seronegative.

This chain connects TRBV6-6 to TRBJ2-1; TRBD2 is a possible D gene (6 bases). Germline V lookup: CDR1 MNHNY, CDR2 SVGAGI (reference sequence). V lost 5 bases, J lost 0 bases, and 11 bases lay in between. This CDR3 contains 15 residues. CDR3 protein: CASSPDGSSYNEQFF. CDR3 nucleotide sequence: TGTGCCAGCAGTCCGGACGGGAGCTCCTACAATGAGCAGTTCTTC.

V and J are TRBV30 and TRBJ2-3; D is possibly TRBD2 (6 bases). This CDR3 spans 15 amino acids. The ends were cut back, 1 base at V and 2 bases at J, with 13 bases in the middle. CDR1 and CDR2 (germline): GTSNPN, SVGIG (reference sequence). DNA of the CDR3: TGTGCCTGGAGTGGGAGGGGACTCTTCACAGATACGCAGTATTTT. Translating it yields CAWSGRGLFTDTQYF.

The V gene is TRBV27, the J gene TRBJ2-3; 8 positions match TRBD2. The CDR3 loop spans 15 amino acids. Per the germline V gene, CDR1 is MNHEY and CDR2 is SMNVEV (reference sequence). Losses at the gene ends were 2 bases for V and 3 bases for J; bases not matched to a gene: 4. The CDR3: CASSLARGGTDTQYF. CDR3 DNA sequence: TGTGCCAGCAGTTTAGCCCGGGGGGGAACAGATACGCAGTATTTT.

V is TRBV11-2 and J is TRBJ2-1, with TRBD2 as a possible D gene (5 bases). Looked up from germline, CDR1 is SGHAT and CDR2 is FQNNGV. V shed 1 base and J shed 14 bases, with 9 bases lying between them. The CDR3 has 11 amino acids. The CDR3 DNA follows: TGTGCCAGCAGCTTAGGGATGGAGGAGTTCTTC. This encodes CASSLGMEEFF.

The CDR3 nucleotides read TGCAGCGTTAATCCTAGCACAGATACGCAGTATTTT. Protein sequence: CSVNPSTDTQYF. The chain couples TRBV29-1 to TRBJ2-3; D unresolved. Germline V gene data show CDR1 as SQVTM and CDR2 as ANQGSEA. Trimming removed 5 bases from V and 0 bases from J, with 6 bases in between. CDR3 length equals 12 residues.

The V and J genes are TRBV6-5 and TRBJ2-7; 7 bases fit TRBD2. Germline lookup yields CDR1 MNHEY and CDR2 SVGAGI. The ends lost 2 bases at V and 6 bases at J; junction bases unmatched: 7. The CDR3 loop spans 14 amino acids. CDR3 region: CASSYPPTGGEQYF. CDR3 DNA sequence: TGTGCCAGCAGTTACCCCCCGACGGGGGGCGAGCAGTACTTC.

V gene TRBV9 combines with J gene TRBJ1-2; D ambiguous. The CDR3 spans 13 residues. Per the germline V gene, CDR1 is SGDLS and CDR2 is YYNGEE. V was cut by 0 bases and J by 5 bases, with 8 bases left in between. In DNA, the CDR3 is TGTGCCAGCAGCGTAGAACAGTTATATGGCTACACCTTC. It specifies CASSVEQLYGYTF.

This chain joins TRBV5-1 and TRBJ1-1; D may be TRBD1 (5 bases). The V and J ends lost 3 bases and 1 base respectively, with 10 bases between them. The CDR3 has 14 residues. Looked up from germline, CDR1 is SGHRS and CDR2 is YFSETQ. As DNA, the CDR3 is TGCGCCAGCAGCTCAATGGGGGGGAACACTGAAGCTTTCTTT. Translated, it gives CASSSMGGNTEAFF.

The chain employs TRBV7-2 and TRBJ2-1, with D possibly TRBD1 on 6 matching bases. The CDR3 runs 14 residues. The V gene's germline CDR1 is SGHTA and CDR2 FQGNSA. With 5 bases removed from V and 5 bases from J, the gap between germline ends came to 13 bases. CDR3 protein: CASSPSGQHNEQFF. The CDR3 DNA sequence: TGTGCCAGCAGCCCATCCGGACAGCACAATGAGCAGTTCTTC.